This entry describes one TCR beta chain. The sample originates from a study of blood T cell repertoires in COVID-19. Assay: immunoSEQ multiplex PCR; the TCRdb copy retains only in-frame clones and omits some. The sample includes about 26,000 clones, approximately 90% of them seen just once. Trimming stripped 6 bases from V and 0 bases from J, with 14 bases between. Germline V gene data show CDR1 as MNHEY and CDR2 as SVGAGI. The CDR3 has 15 amino acids. The chain couples TRBV6-5 to TRBJ1-1; weak D call: TRBD1 (5 bases). The TCR comes from a human donor in a cohort sampled during active COVID-19. Specimen: peripheral blood. For the CDR3, the DNA is TGTGCCAGCAGGAGCGGGCCAGGGCTGAACACTGAAGCTTTCTTT. This sequence encodes CASRSGPGLNTEAFF.